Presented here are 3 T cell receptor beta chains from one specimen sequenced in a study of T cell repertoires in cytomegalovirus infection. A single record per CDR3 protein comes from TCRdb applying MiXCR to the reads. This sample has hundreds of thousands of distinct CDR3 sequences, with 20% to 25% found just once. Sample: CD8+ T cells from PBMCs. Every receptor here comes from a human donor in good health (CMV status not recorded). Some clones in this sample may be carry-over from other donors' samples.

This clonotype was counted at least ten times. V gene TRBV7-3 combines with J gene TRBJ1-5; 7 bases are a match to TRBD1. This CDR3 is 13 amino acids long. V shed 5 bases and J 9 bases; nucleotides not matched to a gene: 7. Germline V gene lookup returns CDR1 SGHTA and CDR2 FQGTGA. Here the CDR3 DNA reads TGTGCCAGCAGCCTCCAGGGGGGAGCGCCCCAGCATTTT. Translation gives CASSLQGGAPQHF.

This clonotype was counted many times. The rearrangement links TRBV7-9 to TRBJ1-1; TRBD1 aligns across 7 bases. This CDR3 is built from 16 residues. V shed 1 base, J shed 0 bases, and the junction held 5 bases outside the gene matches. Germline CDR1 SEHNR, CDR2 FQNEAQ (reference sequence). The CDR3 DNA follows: TGTGCCAGCAGCTTAGTGCAGGGGGGTTTGAACACTGAAGCTTTCTTT. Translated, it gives CASSLVQGGLNTEAFF.

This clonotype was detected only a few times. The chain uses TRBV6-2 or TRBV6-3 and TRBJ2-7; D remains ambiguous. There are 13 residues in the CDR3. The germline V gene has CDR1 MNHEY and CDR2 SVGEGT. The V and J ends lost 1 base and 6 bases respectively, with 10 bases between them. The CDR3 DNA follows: TGTGCCAGCAGTTACTTGGGTGAAGGCGAGCAGTACGTC. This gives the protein CASSYLGEGEQYV.